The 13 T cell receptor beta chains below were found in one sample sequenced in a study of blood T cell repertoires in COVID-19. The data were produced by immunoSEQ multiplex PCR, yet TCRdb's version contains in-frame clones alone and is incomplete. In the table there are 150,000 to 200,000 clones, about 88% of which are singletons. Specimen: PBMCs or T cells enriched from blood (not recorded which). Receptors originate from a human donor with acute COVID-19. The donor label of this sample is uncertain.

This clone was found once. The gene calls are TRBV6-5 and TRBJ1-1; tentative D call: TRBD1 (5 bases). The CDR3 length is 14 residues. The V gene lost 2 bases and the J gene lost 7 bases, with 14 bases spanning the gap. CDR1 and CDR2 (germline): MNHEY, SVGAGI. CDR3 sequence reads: CASSYPGTPGEAFF. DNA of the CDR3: TGTGCCAGCAGTTACCCCGGGACTCCCGGTGAAGCTTTCTTT.

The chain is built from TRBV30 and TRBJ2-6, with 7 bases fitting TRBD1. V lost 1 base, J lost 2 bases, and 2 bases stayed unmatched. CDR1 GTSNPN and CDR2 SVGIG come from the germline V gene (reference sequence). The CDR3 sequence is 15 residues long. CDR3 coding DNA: TGTGCCTGGAGTGCCGACAGGGCTGGGGCCAACGTCCTGACTTTC. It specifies CAWSADRAGANVLTF.

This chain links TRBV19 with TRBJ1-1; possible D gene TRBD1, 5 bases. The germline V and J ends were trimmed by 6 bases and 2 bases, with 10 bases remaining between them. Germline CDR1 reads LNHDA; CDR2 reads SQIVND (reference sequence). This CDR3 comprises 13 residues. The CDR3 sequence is CASSRTSNTEAFF. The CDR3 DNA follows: TGTGCCAGTAGCAGGACATCTAACACTGAAGCTTTCTTT.

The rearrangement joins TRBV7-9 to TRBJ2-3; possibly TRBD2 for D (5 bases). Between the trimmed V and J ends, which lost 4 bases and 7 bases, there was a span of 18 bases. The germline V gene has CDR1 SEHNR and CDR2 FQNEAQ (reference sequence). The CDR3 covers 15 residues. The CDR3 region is CASSSPGPPGNTQYF. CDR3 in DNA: TGTGCCAGCAGCTCGCCGGGCCCCCCGGGGAATACGCAGTATTTT.

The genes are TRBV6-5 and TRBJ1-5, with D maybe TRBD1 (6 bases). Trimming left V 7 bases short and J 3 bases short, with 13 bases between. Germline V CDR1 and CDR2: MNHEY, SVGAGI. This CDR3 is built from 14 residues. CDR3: CASKDRITNQPQHF. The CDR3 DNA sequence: TGTGCCAGCAAGGACAGAATCACCAATCAGCCCCAGCATTTT.

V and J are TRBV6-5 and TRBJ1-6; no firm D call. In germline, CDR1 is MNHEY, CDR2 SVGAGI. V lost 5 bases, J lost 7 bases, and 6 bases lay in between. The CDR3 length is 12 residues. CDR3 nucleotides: TGTGCCAGCAGTCGAGGAAATTCACCCCTCCACTTT. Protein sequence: CASSRGNSPLHF.

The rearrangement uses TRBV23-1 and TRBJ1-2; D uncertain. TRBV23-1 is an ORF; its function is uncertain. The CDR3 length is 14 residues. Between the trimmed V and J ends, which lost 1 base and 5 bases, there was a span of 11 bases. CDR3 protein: CASSQFNSLYGYTF. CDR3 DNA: TGCGCCAGCAGTCAATTCAACAGCCTTTATGGCTACACCTTC.

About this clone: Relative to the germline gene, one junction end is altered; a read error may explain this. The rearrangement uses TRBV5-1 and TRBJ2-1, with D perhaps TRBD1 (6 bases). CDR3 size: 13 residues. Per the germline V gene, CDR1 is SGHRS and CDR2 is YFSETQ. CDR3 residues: CASNLDSFNEQFF. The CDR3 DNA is TGCGCCAGCAACTTGGACAGTTTCAATGAGCAGTTCTTC.

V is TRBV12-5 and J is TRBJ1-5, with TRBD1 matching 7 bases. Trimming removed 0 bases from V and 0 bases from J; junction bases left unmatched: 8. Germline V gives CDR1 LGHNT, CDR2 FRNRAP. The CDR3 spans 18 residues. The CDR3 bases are TGTGCTAGTGGTTTGGTCCAAGGGGGCCAATATAGCAATCAGCCCCAGCATTTT. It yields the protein CASGLVQGGQYSNQPQHF.

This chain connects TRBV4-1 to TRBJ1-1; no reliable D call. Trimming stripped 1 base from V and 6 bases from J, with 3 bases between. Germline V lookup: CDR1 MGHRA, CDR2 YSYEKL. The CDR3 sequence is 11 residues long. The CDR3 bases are TGCGCCAGCAGCCAAGCATCTGAAGCTTTCTTT. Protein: CASSQASEAFF.

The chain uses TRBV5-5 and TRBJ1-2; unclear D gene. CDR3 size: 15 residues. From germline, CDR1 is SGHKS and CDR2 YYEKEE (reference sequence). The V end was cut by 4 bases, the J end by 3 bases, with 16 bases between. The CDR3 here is CASSPLRDGDYGYTF. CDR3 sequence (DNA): TGTGCCAGCAGCCCGTTGAGGGATGGCGACTATGGCTACACCTTC.

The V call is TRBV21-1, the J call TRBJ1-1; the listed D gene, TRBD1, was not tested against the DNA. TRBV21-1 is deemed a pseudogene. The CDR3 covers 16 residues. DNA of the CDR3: TGTGCCAGCCGGACAAGGACAGGGGGCGTAAACACTGAAGCTTTCTTT. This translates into CASRTRTGGVNTEAFF.

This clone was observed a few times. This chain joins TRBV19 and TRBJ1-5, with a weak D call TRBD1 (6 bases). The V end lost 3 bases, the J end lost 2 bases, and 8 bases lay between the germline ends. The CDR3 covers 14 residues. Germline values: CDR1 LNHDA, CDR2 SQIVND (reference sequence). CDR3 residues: CASSIRQGNQPQHF. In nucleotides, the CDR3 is TGTGCCAGTAGTATCCGACAGGGCAATCAGCCCCAGCATTTT.